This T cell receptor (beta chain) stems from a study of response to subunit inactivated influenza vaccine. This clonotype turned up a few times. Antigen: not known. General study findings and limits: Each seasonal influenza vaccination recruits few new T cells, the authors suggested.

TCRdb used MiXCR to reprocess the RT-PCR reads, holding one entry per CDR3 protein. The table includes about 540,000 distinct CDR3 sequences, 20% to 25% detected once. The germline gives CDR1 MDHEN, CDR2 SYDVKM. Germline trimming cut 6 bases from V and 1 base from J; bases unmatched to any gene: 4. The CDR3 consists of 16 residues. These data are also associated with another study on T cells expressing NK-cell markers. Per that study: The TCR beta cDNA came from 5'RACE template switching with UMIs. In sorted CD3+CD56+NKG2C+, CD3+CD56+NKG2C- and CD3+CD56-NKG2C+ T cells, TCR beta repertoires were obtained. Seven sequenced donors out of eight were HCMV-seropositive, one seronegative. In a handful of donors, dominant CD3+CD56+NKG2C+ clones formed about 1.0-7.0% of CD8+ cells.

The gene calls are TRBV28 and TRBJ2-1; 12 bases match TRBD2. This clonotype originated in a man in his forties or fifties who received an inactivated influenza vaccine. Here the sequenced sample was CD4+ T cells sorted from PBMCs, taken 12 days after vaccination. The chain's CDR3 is CASRGLAGLSYNEQFF. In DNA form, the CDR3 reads TGTGCCAGCAGGGGACTAGCGGGCCTTTCCTACAATGAGCAGTTCTTC.